A single sample is the source of the 16 T cell receptor beta chains below, sequenced in a study of cytomegalovirus exposure and HLA in healthy donors. This PCR relied on a set of 60 Vbeta primers and 13 Jbeta primers. The repertoire was sequenced with immunoSEQ multiplex PCR; TCRdb's copy has only in-frame clones and lacks some. The sample consists of some 270,000 clones, around nine tenths of them appearing once. The sample was PBMCs. These receptors came from a girl aged 2-10 years in good health and CMV-seronegative.

V usage is TRBV4-2 and J usage is TRBJ2-1; 13 nucleotides match TRBD2. Looked up from germline, CDR1 is LGHNA and CDR2 is YNFKEQ. The CDR3 sequence is 17 residues long. V was pared by 5 bases and J by 5 bases, with 9 bases of the junction left unmatched. As DNA, the CDR3 is TGTGCCAGCAGCGAAACTAGCGGGAGGGCCCTCGACAATGAGCAGTTCTTC. It yields the protein CASSETSGRALDNEQFF.

The V and J genes are TRBV7-8 and TRBJ2-5, with 13 bases fitting TRBD2. The CDR3 spans 17 residues. Germline-derived CDR1 and CDR2 are SGHVS and FQNEAQ. Trimming took 2 bases from V and 4 from J; bases not matched to a gene: 7. For the CDR3, the DNA is TGTGCCAGCAGCTTATTGACTAGCGGGGGGTATTCAGAGACCCAGTACTTC. Amino acids: CASSLLTSGGYSETQYF.

The rearrangement links TRBV11-2 to TRBJ2-7, with TRBD1 identical over 7 bases. The V and J ends lost 1 base and 2 bases, in that order; junction bases with no gene match: 2. This CDR3 spans 14 amino acids. Per the germline V gene, CDR1 is SGHAT and CDR2 is FQNNGV. CDR3 nucleotide sequence: TGTGCCAGCAGCTTAGGGACAGGAACCTACGAGCAGTACTTC. Protein: CASSLGTGTYEQYF.

This clone is a singleton in its sample. The chain joins TRBV7-2 to TRBJ1-1; 7 positions agree with TRBD1. Looked up from germline, CDR1 is SGHTA and CDR2 is FQGNSA. Losses at the gene ends were 5 bases for V and 7 bases for J; bases not matched to a gene: 10. This CDR3 contains 14 residues. CDR3 protein: CASSPGQPVGEAFF. CDR3 DNA: TGTGCCAGCAGCCCGGGACAGCCTGTGGGTGAAGCTTTCTTT. The whole variable domain, remainder taken from reference TRBV7-2 and TRBJ1-1, is GAGVSQSPSNKVTEKGKDVELRCDPISGHTALYWYRQSLGQGLEFLIYFQGNSAPDKSGLPSDRFSAERTGGSVSTLTIQRTQQEDSAVYLCASSPGQPVGEAFFGQGTRLTVV.

V usage is TRBV23-1 and J usage is TRBJ2-3; 9 bases map to TRBD2. TRBV23-1 is known as an ORF, though its function is uncertain. Germline trimming cut 4 bases from V and 3 bases from J; bases unmatched to any gene: 8. CDR3 size: 16 residues. The CDR3 sequence: CASSRRLAGRTDTQYF. As DNA, the CDR3 is TGCGCCAGCAGTCGACGTCTAGCGGGGAGGACAGATACGCAGTATTTT.

The chain has TRBV7-9 and TRBJ2-7, with D unclear. Germline values: CDR1 SEHNR, CDR2 FQNEAQ (reference sequence). V lost 4 bases and J 1 base, leaving 11 bases between the germline ends. CDR3 length equals 14 residues. The CDR3 coding sequence is TGTGCCAGCAGCTACGACGACATTTCCTACGAGCAGTACTTC. Its protein product is CASSYDDISYEQYF.

V usage is TRBV30 and J usage is TRBJ1-6, with TRBD1 matching over 7 bases. Looked up from germline, CDR1 is GTSNPN and CDR2 is SVGIG (reference sequence). This CDR3 spans 13 amino acids. With V trimmed by 1 base and J by 9 bases, 3 bases remained unmatched. CDR3 coding DNA: TGTGCCTGGAGTGATAACAGGGGTTCACCCCTCCACTTT. It is translated as CAWSDNRGSPLHF.

The chain recombines TRBV10-2 with TRBJ2-3; unclear D gene. Germline lookup yields CDR1 WSHSY and CDR2 SAAADI. Trimming removed 5 bases at V and 2 bases at J, with 11 bases between. The CDR3 has 14 residues. The CDR3 protein is CASSYFSTTDTQYF. The CDR3 region has the DNA TGCGCCAGCAGTTACTTTTCCACCACAGATACGCAGTATTTT.

A single count supports this clone. The chain is built from TRBV28 and TRBJ1-1, with a weak D call TRBD1 (6 bases). Trimming removed 7 bases at V and 1 base at J, with 13 bases between. The germline gives CDR1 MDHEN, CDR2 SYDVKM. This CDR3 comprises 14 residues. CDR3 in amino acids: CASNTIQGNTEAFF. The CDR3 DNA reads as TGTGCCAGCAATACTATACAGGGGAACACTGAAGCTTTCTTT.

V usage is TRBV6-5 and J usage is TRBJ2-7, with D possibly matching TRBD2 (6 bases). V gave up 8 bases and J gave up 5 bases, with 19 bases separating them. CDR3 length equals 14 residues. The germline V gene encodes CDR1 MNHEY and CDR2 SVGAGI. The CDR3 DNA sequence: TGTGCCAGCCGGCCCCCGGGGGTATTCAACGAGCAGTACTTC. Translated: CASRPPGVFNEQYF.

In its sample, this clone was seen once. This chain links TRBV5-1 with TRBJ2-1, with TRBD2 matching over 7 bases. The CDR3 totals 15 residues. J was trimmed by 6 bases and V by 4 bases; bases with no gene match: 10. Germline assignment: CDR1 SGHRS and CDR2 YFSETQ. The DNA for the CDR3 is TGCGCCAGCAGCCGTTTGACTAGCACGGGCAATGAGCAGTTCTTC. This translates into CASSRLTSTGNEQFF. Looking up the rest from reference TRBV5-1 and TRBJ2-1 gives the full variable domain: KAGVTQTPRYLIKTRGQQVTLSCSPISGHRSVSWYQQTPGQGLQFLFEYFSETQRNKGNFPGRFSGRQFSNSRSEMNVSTLELGDSALYLCASSRLTSTGNEQFFGPGTRLTVL.

This chain uses TRBV23-1 with TRBJ1-2; perhaps TRBD1 as D (5 bases). TRBV23-1 is an ORF; its function is uncertain. This CDR3 region has 15 residues. The V gene lost 0 bases and the J gene lost 5 bases, with 13 bases spanning the gap. In nucleotides, the CDR3 is TGCGCCAGCAGTCAATCCGTAGGGGTAGGATATGGCTACACCTTC. This translates into CASSQSVGVGYGYTF.

This clone was seen only a few times. Other DNA sequences in the sample encode the same CDR3. This sequence joins TRBV30 and TRBJ1-5; 7 bases fit TRBD1. Germline CDR1 is GTSNPN and CDR2 is SVGIG (reference sequence). The V segment lost 0 bases and the J segment 6 bases; nucleotides outside the gene matches: 2. There are 13 residues in the CDR3. The CDR3 sequence: CAWSVQGPQPQHF. CDR3 nucleotide sequence: TGTGCCTGGAGTGTACAGGGGCCTCAGCCCCAGCATTTT.

This clone was seen once. The chain has TRBV10-2 and TRBJ1-1; the D gene is possibly TRBD1 (5 bases). The CDR3 has 13 residues. Germline loops: CDR1 WSHSY, CDR2 SAAADI. Trimming shortened V by 6 bases and J by 2 bases, and 10 bases separated the two germline ends. The CDR3 loop is CASRWGDNTEAFF. CDR3 sequence (DNA): TGCGCCAGCAGGTGGGGGGACAACACTGAAGCTTTCTTT.

This rearrangement joins TRBV19 to TRBJ2-7; D is unclear. The germline V gene encodes CDR1 LNHDA and CDR2 SQIVND (reference sequence). Trimming stripped 7 bases from V and 5 bases from J, with 9 bases between. The CDR3 consists of 11 residues. This CDR3 reads CASTQANEQYF. CDR3 in DNA: TGTGCCAGTACCCAGGCCAACGAGCAGTACTTC. The full variable domain, with the rest looked up from reference TRBV19 and TRBJ2-7, is DGGITQSPKYLFRKEGQNVTLSCEQNLNHDAMYWYRQDPGQGLRLIYYSQIVNDFQKGDIAEGYSVSREKKESFPLTVTSAQKNPTAFYLCASTQANEQYFGPGTRLTVT.

The chain joins TRBV5-1 to TRBJ2-1; TRBD2 matches at 9 bases. There are 14 residues in the CDR3. Germline CDR1 reads SGHRS; CDR2 reads YFSETQ. Trimming cost V 4 bases and J 6 bases; bases outside gene matches: 5. CDR3 nucleotide sequence: TGCGCCAGCAGCCCGGGACTAGCTCTCAATGAGCAGTTCTTC. Amino acids: CASSPGLALNEQFF.